This TCR beta chain was recovered during a study of blood T cell repertoires in COVID-19. About the research overall: The United States, Italy and Spain supplied acute and convalescent COVID-19 samples. PBMCs, B-cell-depleted T cells, or T cells provided the cDNA or gDNA that made up the material.

Some clones are missing from TCRdb's copy, which holds only in-frame ones; the method was immunoSEQ multiplex PCR. The sample includes around 280,000 clones, 85% seen only once; the top ten take around 4%. With 5 bases clipped from V and 4 bases from J, the junction kept 7 bases outside the gene matches. From germline, CDR1 is MNHEY and CDR2 SMNVEV (reference sequence). This CDR3 comprises 14 residues. Sequenced: peripheral blood. The receptor's source is a woman between 50 and 59 years old with active or convalescent COVID-19. This chain links TRBV27 with TRBJ1-1; 7 bases align to TRBD1. Here the CDR3 reads CASSGTGVVTEAFF. The DNA of the CDR3 is TGTGCCAGCAGTGGAACAGGGGTGGTCACTGAAGCTTTCTTT.